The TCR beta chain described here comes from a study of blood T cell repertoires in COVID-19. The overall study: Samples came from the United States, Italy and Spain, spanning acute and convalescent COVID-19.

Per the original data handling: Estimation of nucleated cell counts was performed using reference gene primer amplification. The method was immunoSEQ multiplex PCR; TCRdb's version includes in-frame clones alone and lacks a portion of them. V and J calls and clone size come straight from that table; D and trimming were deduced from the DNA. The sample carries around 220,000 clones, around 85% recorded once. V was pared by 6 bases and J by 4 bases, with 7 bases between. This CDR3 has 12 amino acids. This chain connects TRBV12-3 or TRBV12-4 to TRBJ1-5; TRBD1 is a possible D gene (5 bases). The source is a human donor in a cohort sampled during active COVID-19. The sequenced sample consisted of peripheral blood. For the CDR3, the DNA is TGTGCCAGCAGCGGGACTAATCAGCCCCAGCATTTT. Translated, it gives CASSGTNQPQHF.